This paragraph covers one T cell receptor (beta chain) sequence. No antigen is known for it. Method: immunoSEQ multiplex PCR; TCRdb's copy keeps in-frame clones and lacks some. Here the sample spans hundreds of thousands of clones, roughly 90% being singletons. Treatment specified: roughly 18 received Ad26.COV2.S at low or high dose, single or two shots; a few received placebo; per-sample allocation not given. On day 63 after the first injection, vaccine and placebo recipients gave samples. This Boston cohort included adults aged 18-55 years. The entry originates in a study of Ad26.COV2.S vaccination and SARS-CoV-2 variants. Study overall: Intramuscular Ad26.COV2.S at 5x10^10 or 1x10^11 viral particles. Study results and caveats: Vaccinees and placebo recipients showed similar non-spike TCR breadth.

This receptor was obtained from a person between 18 and 59 years old who received the Ad26.COV2.S COVID-19 vaccine or a placebo. Source: peripheral blood, taken in a trial of Ad26.COV2.S vaccine versus placebo.

CDR3 amino acids: CASRRETNTGELFF. Written as DNA, the CDR3 is TGTGCCAGTAGGAGGGAAACGAACACCGGGGAGCTGTTTTTT. The rearrangement joins TRBV19 to TRBJ2-2, with D possibly TRBD2 on 5 matching bases. This CDR3 contains 14 residues. In germline, CDR1 is LNHDA, CDR2 SQIVND (reference sequence). V lost 6 bases and J 0 bases, leaving 8 bases between the germline ends.